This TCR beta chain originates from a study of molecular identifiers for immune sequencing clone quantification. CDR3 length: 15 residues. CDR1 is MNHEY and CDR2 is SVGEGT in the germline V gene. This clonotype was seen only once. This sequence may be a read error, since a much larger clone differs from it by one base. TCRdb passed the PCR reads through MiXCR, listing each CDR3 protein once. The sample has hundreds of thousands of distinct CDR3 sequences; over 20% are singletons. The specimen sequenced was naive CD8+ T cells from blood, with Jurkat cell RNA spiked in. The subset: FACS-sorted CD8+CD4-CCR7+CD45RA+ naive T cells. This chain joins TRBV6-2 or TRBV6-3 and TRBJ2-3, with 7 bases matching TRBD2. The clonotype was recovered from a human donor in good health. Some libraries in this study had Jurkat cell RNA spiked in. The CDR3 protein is CASSFAGDPTDTRYF. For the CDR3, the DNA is TGTGCCAGCAGTTTTGCGGGGGACCCCACAGATACGCGGTATTTT.